The 14 T cell receptor beta chains given below trace back to one sample, sequenced in a study of T cells after yellow fever vaccination. Using its own MiXCR run on the 5' RACE reads, TCRdb lists one record per CDR3 protein. The data hold about 630,000 distinct CDR3 sequences, with roughly an eighth observed a single time. The input for sequencing was PBMCs, taken on the day of the yellow fever booster vaccination. The receptors stem from a man younger than 40 who received the YFV17D yellow fever vaccine.

This clonotype showed up just a few times. The CDR3 loop reads CASRQAGDYGYTF. The CDR3 region has the DNA TGTGCCAGCAGGCAGGCGGGGGACTATGGCTACACCTTC. The chain uses TRBV6-1 and TRBJ1-2, with D possibly matching TRBD1 (5 bases). V lost 6 bases and J 3 bases, leaving 11 bases between the germline ends. CDR3 size: 13 residues. Germline V gene lookup returns CDR1 MNHNS and CDR2 SASEGT.

This clonotype was picked up a small number of times. The chain combines TRBV7-3 with TRBJ2-5; D may match TRBD1 or TRBD2 (5 bases each). Germline CDR1 reads SGHTA; CDR2 reads FQGTGA. The CDR3 length is 17 residues. Trimming cost V 6 bases and J 5 bases, with 25 bases left between them. CDR3 coding DNA: TGTGCCAGCAGACTAAACCCCCGGGACGGTTCTTTCGAGACCCAGTACTTC. Residues: CASRLNPRDGSFETQYF.

This chain links TRBV24-1 with TRBJ2-6; tentatively, D is TRBD1 or TRBD2 (5 bases each). The CDR3 contains 19 residues. Trimming cost V 1 base and J 0 bases, with 15 bases left between them. Germline assignment: CDR1 KGHDR and CDR2 SFDVKD. CDR3: CATSDLLRKGRSGANVLTF. The CDR3 coding sequence is TGTGCCACCAGTGATTTACTTCGAAAGGGACGCTCTGGGGCCAACGTCCTGACTTTC.

This chain uses TRBV16 with TRBJ2-1, with 8 bases identical to TRBD1. The V segment lost 4 bases and the J segment 6 bases; nucleotides outside the gene matches: 8. Germline loops: CDR1 KGHSY, CDR2 FQNENV. This CDR3 is 15 amino acids long. The CDR3 loop reads CASSPRTGLGNEQFF. The DNA of the CDR3 is TGTGCCAGCAGCCCACGGACAGGGCTGGGCAATGAGCAGTTCTTC.

This clonotype was picked up a small number of times. The chain uses TRBV19 and TRBJ1-1; D is unresolved. Between the trimmed V and J ends, which lost 6 bases and 1 base, there was a span of 12 bases. Looked up from germline, CDR1 is LNHDA and CDR2 is SQIVND (reference sequence). The CDR3 loop spans 14 amino acids. CDR3 DNA sequence: TGTGCCAGTAGAAATAGAGAACAGAACACTGAAGCTTTCTTT. It is translated as CASRNREQNTEAFF.

This rearrangement joins TRBV20-1 to TRBJ2-2; 11 bases are a match to TRBD2. CDR1 is DFQATT, CDR2 SNEGSKA, per germline (reference sequence). The CDR3 sequence is 15 residues long. V shed 6 bases, J shed 5 bases, and the junction held 8 bases outside the gene matches. CDR3 protein: CSARTTSGITGELFF. CDR3 coding DNA: TGCAGTGCCCGGACGACTAGCGGGATTACCGGGGAGCTGTTTTTT.

The V and J genes are TRBV4-1 and TRBJ1-1; 9 nucleotides match TRBD1. The CDR3 is made up of 14 amino acids. J was trimmed by 4 bases and V by 2 bases; bases with no gene match: 2. CDR1 MGHRA and CDR2 YSYEKL come from the germline V gene. The CDR3 here is CASSQWTGVTEAFF. Written as DNA, the CDR3 is TGCGCCAGCAGCCAATGGACAGGGGTCACTGAAGCTTTCTTT.

The table lists this clonotype with a few counts. The chain uses TRBV12-3 or TRBV12-4 and TRBJ2-4; tentatively, D is TRBD2 (5 bases). V shed 5 bases and J shed 2 bases, with 19 bases lying between them. The CDR3 extends over 17 amino acids. The CDR3 coding sequence is TGTGCCAGCAGTCCCTTTAAACCCTCGGGGACCAAAAACATTCAGTACTTC. Its translation is CASSPFKPSGTKNIQYF.

This clonotype was detected a few times. The chain recombines TRBV3-1 with TRBJ2-7, with D maybe TRBD1 (5 bases). The length of the CDR3 is 14 residues. V lost 1 base and J 5 bases, leaving 12 bases between the germline ends. Germline V gives CDR1 LGHDT, CDR2 YNNKEL (reference sequence). CDR3 sequence (DNA): TGTGCCAGCAGCCAAGCAGGGAATCGTAACGAGCAGTACTTC. It translates to CASSQAGNRNEQYF.

V usage is TRBV18 and J usage is TRBJ2-5; D may be TRBD1 or TRBD2 (5 bases each). Germline CDR1 and CDR2: KGHSH and LQKENI. This CDR3 has 15 amino acids. V shed 4 bases and J shed 3 bases, with 15 bases lying between them. CDR3 region: CASSHAGTEKETQYF. CDR3 nucleotides: TGTGCCAGCTCACACGCCGGGACGGAAAAAGAGACCCAGTACTTC.

This chain links TRBV27 with TRBJ2-7, with 8 bases that match TRBD1. CDR1 is MNHEY, CDR2 SMNVEV, per germline (reference sequence). This CDR3 comprises 14 residues. V was clipped by 1 base and J by 5 bases; unmatched bases: 4. The CDR3 spells CASSLLRTGHEQYF. DNA for the CDR3: TGTGCCAGCAGTTTATTAAGGACAGGGCACGAGCAGTACTTC.

This clonotype was counted between two and nine times. This sequence joins TRBV7-2 and TRBJ2-5, with a weak D call TRBD2 (6 bases). Germline CDR1 reads SGHTA; CDR2 reads FQGNSA. The CDR3 is made up of 13 amino acids. The ends were cut back, 5 bases at V and 4 bases at J, with 11 bases in the middle. The CDR3, as DNA: TGTGCCAGCAGCCCTGGGACTCCAGAGACCCAGTACTTC. This gives the protein CASSPGTPETQYF.

The V gene is TRBV5-1, the J gene TRBJ2-7, with D possibly being TRBD1 or TRBD2 (5 bases each). The germline CDR1 and CDR2 sequences are SGHRS and YFSETQ. Trimming stripped 4 bases from V and 3 bases from J, with 17 bases between. This CDR3 has 15 amino acids. The CDR3 protein is CASSHPRMGVYEQYF. The CDR3 DNA sequence: TGCGCCAGCAGCCACCCCCGCATGGGGGTCTACGAGCAGTACTTC.

The rearrangement links TRBV5-6 to TRBJ2-7; 7 bases are shared with TRBD1. The CDR3 is 21 amino acids. Germline V CDR1 and CDR2: SGHDT, YYEEEE. The V and J ends lost 0 bases and 0 bases, in that order; junction bases with no gene match: 21. The chain's CDR3 is CASSLAARLSVRDSISYEQYF. DNA for the CDR3: TGTGCCAGCAGCTTGGCCGCCAGACTCTCTGTCCGGGACAGCATCTCCTACGAGCAGTACTTC.